This T cell receptor beta chain stems from a study of blood T cell repertoires in COVID-19. Libraries were prepared by immunoSEQ multiplex PCR; TCRdb keeps only in-frame clonotypes and omits some of them. This table holds some 210,000 clones, roughly 90% found once. Germline CDR1 reads SGHRS; CDR2 reads YFSETQ. Unmatched junction bases numbered 4, after V lost 0 bases and J lost 1 base. CDR3 length equals 16 residues. During active infection, Seattle patients enrolled and were then monitored through disease. The specimen sequenced was peripheral blood. The TCR sequence derives from a man between 60 and 75 years old with COVID-19, enrolled during active disease. The V and J genes are TRBV5-1 and TRBJ1-1; 9 bases are a match to TRBD1. This chain's CDR3 is CASSLAEGQGNTEAFF. CDR3 bases: TGCGCCAGCAGCTTGGCCGAGGGACAGGGGAACACTGAAGCTTTCTTT. The whole variable domain, remainder taken from reference TRBV5-1 and TRBJ1-1, is KAGVTQTPRYLIKTRGQQVTLSCSPISGHRSVSWYQQTPGQGLQFLFEYFSETQRNKGNFPGRFSGRQFSNSRSEMNVSTLELGDSALYLCASSLAEGQGNTEAFFGQGTRLTVV.